Here is one T cell receptor (beta chain) with its context. This clonotype counts as medium-sized (0.01 to 0.1%). Its antigen is not yet known. No qualities accompany the bases; no much larger clone lies one base away. The data were obtained in a study (dated by TCRdb to about 2017). Regarding the study in general: Sequence and structural analyses were applied in the study to characterize human CD8+ TCR repertoires that recognize immunodominant viral antigens. Study-level results and caveats: CD8+ TCR repertoires specific to different immunodominant viral antigens were reported to be distinct from each other and highly diverse.

The V and J ends are trimmed by 3 bases and 0 bases, leaving 9 bases between them. Taken from cysteine to phenylalanine, the CDR3 has 14 residues. Only the CDR3 DNA is retained, 42 bases long and in frame from the first base. The germline V gene supplies CDR1 SGHAT and CDR2 FQNNGV. The sequencer was an Illumina HiSeq 2500. TCRdb took the public reads, trimmed them with fastp at Q25, ran MiXCR for clone calling and kept in-frame beta chains. Under each unique CDR3 protein, matching rows form one entry showing the most common genes and DNA. The sample yields over a thousand distinct CDR3 sequences; 15% to 25% were counted once. In total, the top ten clones hold roughly 15% of the sample.

The sequencing input was CD8+ T cells (not recorded whether cultured). The sequence joins TRBV11-2 to TRBJ2-7; the D gene is not confidently resolved. This TCR came from a female donor. The nucleotide sequence is TGTGCCAGCAGCTTCCCGGGTTACTCCTACGAGCAGTACTTC. Its coded protein is CASSFPGYSYEQYF.